These 2 T cell receptor beta chains were all obtained from the same sample, sequenced in a study of PD-1 blockade in classical Hodgkin lymphoma. Measured with immunoSEQ multiplex PCR; TCRdb has only the in-frame clones, and not every one. Of tens of thousands of clones listed, roughly 87% are singletons. Brentuximab vedotin exposure varied, and every patient relapsed after autologous stem cell transplantation. Starting with thawed PBMCs, CD4+ T cells were purified by magnetic negative selection. The source was CD4+ T cells from blood, collected at baseline. Receptor source: a human donor with classical Hodgkin lymphoma.

This clone has a handful of counts. This rearrangement joins TRBV4-2 to TRBJ1-5; possible D gene TRBD1, 5 bases. The CDR3 covers 16 residues. Germline V CDR1 and CDR2: LGHNA, YNFKEQ. V was shortened by 0 bases and J by 1 base, with 10 bases between the two germline ends. CDR3 loop: CASSQDCRVSNQPQHF. The CDR3 nucleotides read TGTGCCAGCAGCCAAGATTGCAGGGTGAGCAATCAGCCCCAGCATTTT.

This clone was observed a handful of times. The chain links TRBV28 to TRBJ1-4, with 8 bases aligning to TRBD1. CDR1 and CDR2 from the germline V gene are MDHEN and SYDVKM. After removal of 8 bases from V and 8 bases from J, the junction contained 4 bases not matched to a gene. CDR3 length: 12 residues. DNA for the CDR3: TGTGCCAGCGGGACAGGCGCCGAAAAACTGTTTTTT. Translated, it gives CASGTGAEKLFF. The complete variable domain, with remaining parts taken from reference TRBV28 and TRBJ1-4, reads DVKVTQSSRYLVKRTGEKVFLECVQDMDHENMFWYRQDPGLGLRLIYFSYDVKMKEKGDIPEGYSVSREKKERFSLILESASTNQTSMYLCASGTGAEKLFFGSGTQLSVL.